This T cell receptor beta chain was profiled in a study of spatial heterogeneity in lung cancer. Study results and caveats: In tumors, expanded intratumoral alpha and beta TCR counts tracked mutation counts.

Time point of the sample: sample taken at primary tumor resection. V lost 6 bases and J lost 5; bases outside the gene matches: 3. This CDR3 is built from 12 residues. Germline assignment: CDR1 DFQATT and CDR2 SNEGSKA (reference sequence). TCRdb re-called the 5' RACE reads with MiXCR, one entry per CDR3 protein. The table lists under 8,000 distinct CDR3 sequences, 12% of them singletons, with roughly 22% in the top ten. The table lists this clonotype with many counts. Its antigen is currently unknown. This TCR was recovered from a male donor with early-stage non-small cell lung cancer. The chain joins TRBV20-1 to TRBJ1-5, with 8 bases matching TRBD1. The sample in question was lung tumor tissue, obtained at surgery. The CDR3 is CSATTGDQPQHF. CDR3 DNA: TGCAGTGCCACGACAGGGGATCAGCCCCAGCATTTT.